Listed below are T cell receptor beta chains from one sample, sequenced in a study of response to subunit inactivated influenza vaccine. TCRdb re-called the RT-PCR reads with MiXCR, one entry per CDR3 protein. The table includes some 550,000 distinct CDR3 sequences, roughly 25% detected once. The same data also contributed to another study, on T cells expressing NK-cell markers.

This specimen consisted of CD4+ T cells sorted from PBMCs, obtained 11 to 12 days after vaccination. The receptor source for this set is a man aged 50-60 years who received an inactivated influenza vaccine. Each CDR3 is given with its conserved first and last residue. The D gene is left open where the match is weak.

j_gene	d_gene	v_gene	CDR3aa
TRBJ2-3	.	TRBV7-2	CASSHTFTDTQYF
TRBJ2-5	.	TRBV6-1	CASRPWTAFRKTQYF
TRBJ2-5	TRBD2	TRBV12-3/TRBV12-4	CASSRNSGGARETQYF
TRBJ1-5	TRBD1	TRBV20-1	CSARDMDRTANQPQHF
TRBJ2-2	.	TRBV4-3	CASSLQAGSGELFF
TRBJ1-5	.	TRBV20-1	CSARPRGAFGYQPQHF
TRBJ2-2	.	TRBV3-1	CASSQVAWGANTGELFF
TRBJ2-1	TRBD2	TRBV20-1	CSAGTSGVSSEQFF
TRBJ2-1	.	TRBV4-2	CASSQERGYYNEQFF
TRBJ1-1	TRBD1	TRBV10-3	CAVGDRGQAEAFF
TRBJ2-5	TRBD2	TRBV20-1	CSASAGGYQETQYF
TRBJ1-1	.	TRBV29-1	CSVGKGVDTEAFF
TRBJ2-7	TRBD1	TRBV5-1	CASSPGTASSYEQYF
TRBJ2-2	TRBD2	TRBV30	CAGRTSSNTGELFF
TRBJ1-5	TRBD1	TRBV28	CASSPGGQGNQPQHF
TRBJ2-3	.	TRBV7-2	CASSPSRERGTQYF
TRBJ2-2	TRBD2	TRBV7-2	CASSPSSGGARGELFF
TRBJ1-6	.	TRBV5-1	CASSLDGGVNSPLHF
TRBJ1-5	.	TRBV12-3/TRBV12-4	CASVMSMGQPQHF
TRBJ2-3	TRBD2	TRBV7-9	CASSSPLADISTDTQYF
TRBJ2-5	.	TRBV7-9	CASSPTRKETQYF
TRBJ2-7	.	TRBV5-1	CASSLLTDYEQYF
TRBJ1-2	.	TRBV6-5	CASSRSDIHGYTF
TRBJ1-6	.	TRBV28	CASSRGRTNSPLHF
TRBJ2-5	TRBD1	TRBV12-3/TRBV12-4	CASSRTGFRETQYF
TRBJ2-3	TRBD2	TRBV7-9	CASTLALIAGSDTQYF
TRBJ2-1	TRBD2	TRBV30	CARRLAGGNEQFF
TRBJ1-3	.	TRBV21-1	CASTLDRAGNTIYF
TRBJ2-7	TRBD2	TRBV15	CATSRSGTSGYEQYF
TRBJ2-1	.	TRBV12-3/TRBV12-4	CASKGPSYNEQFF
TRBJ2-1	TRBD1	TRBV7-9	CASSYRQGAEQFF
TRBJ2-3	.	TRBV5-1	CASSSLGEVTDTQYF
TRBJ2-3	.	TRBV3-1	CASSQKGSGRSDTQYF
TRBJ1-6	.	TRBV12-3/TRBV12-4	CASSLGFRDAAHF
TRBJ2-5	.	TRBV2	CASTLLGQGGFGGETQYF
TRBJ1-5	.	TRBV2	CASSEGRARNQPQHF
TRBJ2-3	.	TRBV20-1	CSASKGGTQYF
TRBJ1-1	.	TRBV28	CASSFRVGTEAFF
TRBJ2-7	.	TRBV20-1	CSAGTNYEQYF
TRBJ2-3	.	TRBV9	CASSVATFVGVDTQYF
TRBJ2-7	TRBD1	TRBV12-3/TRBV12-4	CASSLDTGAHYEQYF
TRBJ2-2	TRBD1	TRBV9	CASSVMGTANTGELFF
TRBJ2-1	.	TRBV9	CASSVPGGNEQFF
TRBJ2-1	.	TRBV10-1	CASSDGAPWRFF
TRBJ2-1	.	TRBV15	CATSRDLSGEQFF
TRBJ2-7	.	TRBV29-1	CSVQAAYEQYF
TRBJ1-5	.	TRBV20-1	CSAKVGGVSQPQHF